The 15 T cell receptor beta chains below were found in one sample sequenced in a study of tumor-infiltrating lymphocytes in primary liver carcinoma. TCR beta cDNA was made from around 460 ng total RNA with a constant-region primer. ARM-PCR was slightly modified, and three nested multiplex PCR rounds with it gave rise to the TCR beta libraries. TRBV1-TRBV30 forward primers and a C-beta reverse primer were used in the first two PCR rounds, which each ran for approximately 10 cycles. TCRdb recomputed calls from the multiplex PCR reads with MiXCR, one row per CDR3 protein. The sample holds approximately 23,000 distinct CDR3 sequences; around 81% are singletons and the top ten take about a third. Co-extraction yielded RNA and DNA from roughly 20-30 mg of unsorted bulk tissue. Sequencing was performed on liver tumor tissue from sampling region 2. The subset here: tumor region T2, inferior pole. All receptors derive from a woman aged 25 to 45 with primary liver carcinoma and hepatitis B virus infection.

Relative to its sample, this clonotype is medium-sized. The V and J genes are TRBV28 and TRBJ1-5; D is unclear. Germline CDR1 MDHEN, CDR2 SYDVKM. The CDR3 has 13 residues. The V end was cut by 6 bases, the J end by 4 bases, with 10 bases between. The CDR3 here is CASREVPNQPQHF. For the CDR3, the DNA is TGTGCCAGCAGGGAGGTCCCTAATCAGCCCCAGCATTTT.

As to this clonotype: Relative to the germline gene, one junction end is altered; a read error may explain this. This chain connects TRBV29-1 to TRBJ2-7; D not resolved. From germline, CDR1 is SQVTM and CDR2 ANQGSEA. CDR3 length equals 14 residues. CDR3 coding DNA: TGCAGCGCTGAAGATGAATACAGCTCCTACGAGCAAAACTTC. The encoded protein is CSAEDEYSSYEQNF.

As regards this clonotype: This likely comes from a read error, as the CDR3 has no conserved phenylalanine or tryptophan at its end. J is TRBJ2-1 and V is TRBV12-3 or TRBV12-4; a possible D gene is TRBD2 (6 bases). The CDR3 spans 15 residues. The DNA for the CDR3 is TGTGCCAGCAGCTACGGACTGCGGGGCTATAATGACCAGTTCTTA. Its translation is CASSYGLRGYNDQFL.

In the case of this clonotype: The conserved phenylalanine or tryptophan normally closing the CDR3 is absent here, so this likely arose from a read error. The chain uses TRBV7-6 and TRBJ1-1; possible D gene TRBD1, 6 bases. This CDR3 has 13 residues. V lost 8 bases, J lost 5 bases, and 15 bases lay in between. Germline V gene data show CDR1 as SGHVS and CDR2 as FNYEAQ. DNA for the CDR3: TGTGCCAGCCGGGCAGAAGGGGGTACTGAAGCTTTCATT. Its translation: CASRAEGGTEAFI.

With regard to this clonotype: One end of the junction does not line up with germline, which may come from a read error. The V call is TRBV28, the J call TRBJ2-5; no definite D call. The germline V gene has CDR1 MDHEN and CDR2 SYDVKM. The CDR3 is 15 amino acids. Written as DNA, the CDR3 is TGTACCAGCAGTTTGATATTACAGACCGAAGAGACCCAGTACTTC. It specifies CTSSLILQTEETQYF.

Concerning this clonotype: The CDR3 carries no conserved terminal phenylalanine or tryptophan, so it likely arises from a read error. The chain links TRBV28 to TRBJ2-7, with no clear D. Per germline, CDR1 MDHEN and CDR2 SYDVKM. The CDR3 sequence is 17 residues long. CDR3 bases: TGTGCCTGCAGCCTCCCCTTGGACGGATGGTACTCCTACGAGCAGTACCTC. Amino acid sequence: CACSLPLDGWYSYEQYL.

This chain uses TRBV7-9 with TRBJ2-2; D not resolved. CDR1 and CDR2 from the germline V gene are SEHNR and FQNEAQ (reference sequence). This CDR3 is built from 12 residues. Trimming stripped 4 bases from V and 10 bases from J, with 10 bases between. The CDR3 region is CASSSSVVELFF. The CDR3 DNA reads as TGTGCCAGCAGCTCAAGTGTCGTGGAGCTGTTTTTT.

V is TRBV7-9 and J is TRBJ2-3; 7 bases match TRBD2. The CDR3 runs 17 residues. V trimming: 1 base; J trimming: 0 bases; junction bases outside the gene matches: 7. Germline loops: CDR1 SEHNR, CDR2 FQNEAQ (reference sequence). CDR3 in amino acids: CASSLGRPSGSTDTQYF. CDR3 coding DNA: TGTGCCAGCAGCTTAGGACGTCCTAGCGGAAGCACAGATACGCAGTATTTT.

This clonotype has a single count. Germline is not matched at one junction end, which may reflect a read error. The CDR3 protein is CTSSLDVSNSPLHF. For the CDR3, the DNA is TGTACCAGCAGCCTGGACGTCAGCAATTCACCCCTCCACTTT. The rearrangement joins TRBV5-5 to TRBJ1-6, with no clear D. The CDR3 covers 14 residues. CDR1 is SGHKS, CDR2 YYEKEE, per germline (reference sequence).

About this clonotype: One end of the junction fails to match germline, which may point to a read error. V is TRBV28 and J is TRBJ2-5, with D maybe TRBD2 (6 bases). This CDR3 spans 15 amino acids. From germline, CDR1 is MDHEN and CDR2 SYDVKM. Written as DNA, the CDR3 is TGTGCCAGGAGTTCGCTGATTAGCGGAGGAGAGACCCAGTACTTC. The encoded protein is CARSSLISGGETQYF.

Note on this clonotype: The CDR3 end shows no conserved phenylalanine or tryptophan, and so a read error is likely. The DNA is omitted, as the CDR3 cannot be located on it reliably, and the CDR3 follows TCRdb's listing. The V gene is TRBV4-2, the J gene TRBJ2-7; the listed D gene, TRBD2, was not tested against the DNA. Looked up from germline, CDR1 is LGHNA and CDR2 is YNFKEQ. The CDR3 comprises 14 residues, both ends counted. This CDR3 reads CASSLGPYVYKQYL.

The table lists this clonotype with a count of one. Since no conserved phenylalanine or tryptophan closes the CDR3, a read error is the likely cause. V and J are TRBV10-3 and TRBJ2-5; no firm D call. CDR1 and CDR2 from the germline V gene are ENHRY and SYGVKD. The CDR3 length is 15 residues. The chain's CDR3 is CAICESATSQETQYL. The DNA for the CDR3 is TGTGCCATCTGTGAGTCGGCTACCAGTCAAGAGACCCAGTACTTA.

Concerning this clonotype: Mismatch with germline at one junction end may stem from a read error. The chain combines TRBV9 with TRBJ2-2, with TRBD2 matching 7 bases. Germline loops: CDR1 SGDLS, CDR2 YYNGEE. This CDR3 region has 13 residues. The CDR3 bases are TGTGCCAGCAGCGCGGGAGGAGCCTGGGAGCTATTTTTT. This translates into CASSAGGAWELFF. The full variable domain, rest sourced from reference TRBV9 and TRBJ2-2, is DSGVTQTPKHLITATGQRVTLRCSPRSGDLSVYWYQQSLDQGLQFLIQYYNGEERAKGNILERFSAQQFPDLHSELNLSSLELGDSALYFCASSAGGAWELFFGEGSRLTVL.

The V call is TRBV12-3 or TRBV12-4, the J call TRBJ2-1, with TRBD2 identical over 8 bases. This CDR3 has 15 residues. V lost 6 bases to trimming and J lost 12 bases; unmatched junction nucleotides: 16. The CDR3 nucleotides read TGTGCCAGCAGCTTGTCCGGGACTAGTGGACTTGGGCAGTTCTTC. This encodes CASSLSGTSGLGQFF.

In regard to this clonotype: One end of the junction varies from germline; a read error may be responsible. This chain uses TRBV6-2 or TRBV6-3 with TRBJ2-1; no firm D call. This CDR3 is built from 13 residues. The germline V gene encodes CDR1 MNHEY and CDR2 SVGEGT. CDR3 sequence (DNA): TGTACCAGCAGTATGAAGGGCAGAACCTTTAGACTCTTC. Protein: CTSSMKGRTFRLF.